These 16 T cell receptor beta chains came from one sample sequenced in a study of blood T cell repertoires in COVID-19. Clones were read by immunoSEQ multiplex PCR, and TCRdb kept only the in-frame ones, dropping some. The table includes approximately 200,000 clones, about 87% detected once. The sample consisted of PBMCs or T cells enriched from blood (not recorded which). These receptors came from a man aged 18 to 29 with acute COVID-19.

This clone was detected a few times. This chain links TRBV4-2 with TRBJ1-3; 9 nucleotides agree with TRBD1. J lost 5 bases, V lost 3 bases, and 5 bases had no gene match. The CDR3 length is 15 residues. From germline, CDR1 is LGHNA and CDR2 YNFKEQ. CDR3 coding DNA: TGTGCCAGCAGCCAGTTACAGGGGGCCAGAAACACCATATATTTT. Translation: CASSQLQGARNTIYF.

CDR3 DNA: TGTGCCAGCAGCCAAGGAGACTACCCCCTCCACTTT. It encodes CASSQGDYPLHF. V usage is TRBV3-1 (or the pseudogene TRBV3-2) and J usage is TRBJ1-6; D is unclear. CDR1 and CDR2 from the germline V gene are LGHDT and YNNKEL (reference sequence). V was pared by 1 base and J by 13 bases, with 8 bases between. The CDR3 is 12 residues long.

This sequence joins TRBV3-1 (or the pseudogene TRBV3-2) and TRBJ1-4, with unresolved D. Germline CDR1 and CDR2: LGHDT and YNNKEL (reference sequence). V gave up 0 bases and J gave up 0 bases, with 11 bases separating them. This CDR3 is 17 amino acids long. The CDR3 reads CASSQDPAAATNEKLFF. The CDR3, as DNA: TGTGCCAGCAGCCAAGATCCGGCGGCGGCAACTAATGAAAAACTGTTTTTT.

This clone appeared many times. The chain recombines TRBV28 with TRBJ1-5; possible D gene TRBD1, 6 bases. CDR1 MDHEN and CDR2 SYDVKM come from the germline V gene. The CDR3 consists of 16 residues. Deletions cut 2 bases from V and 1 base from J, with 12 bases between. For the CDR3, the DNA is TGTGCCAGCAGTTTAGGGGGCCACAACAGCAATCAGCCCCAGCATTTT. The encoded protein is CASSLGGHNSNQPQHF.

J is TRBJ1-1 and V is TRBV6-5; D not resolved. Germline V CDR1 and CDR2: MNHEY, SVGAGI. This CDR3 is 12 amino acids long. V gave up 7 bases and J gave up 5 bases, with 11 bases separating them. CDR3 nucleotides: TGTGCCAGCATAGGAGGAGGGACTGAAGCTTTCTTT. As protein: CASIGGGTEAFF.

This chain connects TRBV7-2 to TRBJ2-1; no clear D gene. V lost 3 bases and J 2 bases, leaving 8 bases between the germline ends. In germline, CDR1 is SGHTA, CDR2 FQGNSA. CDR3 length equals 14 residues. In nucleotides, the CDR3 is TGTGCCAGCAGCTTCGGTGTCCCCTACAATGAGCAGTTCTTC. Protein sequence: CASSFGVPYNEQFF.

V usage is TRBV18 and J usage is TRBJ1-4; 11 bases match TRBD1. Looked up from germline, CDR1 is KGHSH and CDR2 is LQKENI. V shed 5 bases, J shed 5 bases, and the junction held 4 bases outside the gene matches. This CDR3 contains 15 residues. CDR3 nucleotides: TGTGCCAGCTCAAGCGGACAGGGGGCGAATGAAAAACTGTTTTTT. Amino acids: CASSSGQGANEKLFF.

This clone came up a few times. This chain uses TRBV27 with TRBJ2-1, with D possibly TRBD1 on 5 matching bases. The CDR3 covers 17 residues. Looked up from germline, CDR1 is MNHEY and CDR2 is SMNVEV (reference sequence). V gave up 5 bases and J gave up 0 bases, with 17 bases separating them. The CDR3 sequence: CASSPPPQGYSYNEQFF. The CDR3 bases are TGTGCCAGCAGTCCGCCGCCCCAGGGCTACTCCTACAATGAGCAGTTCTTC.

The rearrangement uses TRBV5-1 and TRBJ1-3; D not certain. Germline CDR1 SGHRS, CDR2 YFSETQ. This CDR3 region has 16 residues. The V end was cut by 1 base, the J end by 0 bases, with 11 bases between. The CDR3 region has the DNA TGCGCCAGCAGCTTGTCGTCCTCCAGCTCTGGAAACACCATATATTTT. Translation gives CASSLSSSSSGNTIYF.

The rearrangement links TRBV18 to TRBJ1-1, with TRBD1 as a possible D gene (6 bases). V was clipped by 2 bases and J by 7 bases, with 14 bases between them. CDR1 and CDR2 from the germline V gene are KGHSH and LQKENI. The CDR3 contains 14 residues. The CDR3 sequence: CASSPARGAIEAFF. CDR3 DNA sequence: TGTGCCAGCTCACCAGCCAGGGGCGCAATTGAAGCTTTCTTT.

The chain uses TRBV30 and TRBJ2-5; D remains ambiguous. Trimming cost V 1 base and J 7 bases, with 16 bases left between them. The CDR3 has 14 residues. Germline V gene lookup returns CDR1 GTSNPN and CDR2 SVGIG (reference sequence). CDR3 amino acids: CAWSGVIDTGTQYF. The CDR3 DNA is TGTGCCTGGAGTGGTGTTATAGATACGGGGACCCAGTACTTC.

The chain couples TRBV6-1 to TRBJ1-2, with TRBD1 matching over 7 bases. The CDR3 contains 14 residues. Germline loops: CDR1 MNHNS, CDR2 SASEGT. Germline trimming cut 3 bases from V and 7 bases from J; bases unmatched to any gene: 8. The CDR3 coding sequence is TGTGCCAGCAGTGATTCACACCGACAGGGTGGCTACACCTTC. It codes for CASSDSHRQGGYTF.

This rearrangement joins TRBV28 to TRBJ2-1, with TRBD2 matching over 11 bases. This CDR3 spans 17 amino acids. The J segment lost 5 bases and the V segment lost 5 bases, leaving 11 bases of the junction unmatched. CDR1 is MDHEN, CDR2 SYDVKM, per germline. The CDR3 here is CASSPPEGTSGNNEQFF. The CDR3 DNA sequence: TGTGCCAGCAGTCCCCCGGAGGGGACTAGCGGAAACAATGAGCAGTTCTTC.

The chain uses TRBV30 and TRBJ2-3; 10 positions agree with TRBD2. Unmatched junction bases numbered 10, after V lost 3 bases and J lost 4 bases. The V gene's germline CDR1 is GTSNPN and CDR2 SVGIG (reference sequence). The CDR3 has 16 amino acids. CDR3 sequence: CAWSPGLASGPDTQYF. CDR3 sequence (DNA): TGTGCCTGGAGCCCGGGACTAGCGAGCGGCCCAGATACGCAGTATTTT. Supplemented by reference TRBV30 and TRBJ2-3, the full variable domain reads SQTIHQWPATLVQPVGSPLSLECTVEGTSNPNLYWYRQAAGRGLQLLFYSVGIGQISSEVPQNLSASRPQDRQFILSSKKLLLSDSGFYLCAWSPGLASGPDTQYFGPGTRLTVL.

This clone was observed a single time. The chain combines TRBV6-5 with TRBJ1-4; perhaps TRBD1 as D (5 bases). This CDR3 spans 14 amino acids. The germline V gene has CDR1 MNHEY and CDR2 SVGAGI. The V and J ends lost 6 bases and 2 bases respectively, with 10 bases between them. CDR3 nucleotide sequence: TGTGCCAGCAGCTCGACAGACACTAATGAAAAACTGTTTTTT. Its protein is CASSSTDTNEKLFF.

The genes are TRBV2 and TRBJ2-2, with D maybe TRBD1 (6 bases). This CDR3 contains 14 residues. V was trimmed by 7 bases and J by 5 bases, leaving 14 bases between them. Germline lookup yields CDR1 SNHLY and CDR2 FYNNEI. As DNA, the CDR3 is TGTGCCAGCACCGAAGGGGGAGTAACCGGGGAGCTGTTTTTT. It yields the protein CASTEGGVTGELFF. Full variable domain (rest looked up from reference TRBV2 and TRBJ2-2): EPEVTQTPSHQVTQMGQEVILRCVPISNHLYFYWYRQILGQKVEFLVSFYNNEISEKSEIFDDQFSVERPDGSNFTLKIRSTKLEDSAMYFCASTEGGVTGELFFGEGSRLTVL.